Presented here are 28 T cell receptor beta chains from one specimen sequenced in a study of T cell responses to AZD1222 COVID-19 vaccine. Clones were read by immunoSEQ multiplex PCR, and TCRdb kept only the in-frame ones, dropping some. The sample gives 130,000 or so clones, 75% to 85% of which show up once; about a quarter is in the top ten. The sample in question was peripheral blood, obtained 28 days after the second AZD1222 dose. These receptors were taken from an adult who received the AZD1222 COVID-19 vaccine.

The V and J genes are TRBV6-2 or TRBV6-3 and TRBJ1-5; D call uncertain. The CDR3 length is 15 residues. The V end was cut by 2 bases, the J end by 0 bases, with 8 bases between. The germline V gene has CDR1 MNHEY and CDR2 SVGEGT. The CDR3 nucleotides read TGTGCCAGCAGTTACAGCGTTAATAGCAATCAGCCCCAGCATTTT. The encoded protein is CASSYSVNSNQPQHF.

This chain links TRBV19 with TRBJ1-5; no clear D gene. The V end was cut by 1 base, the J end by 6 bases, with 13 bases between. CDR1 and CDR2 (germline): LNHDA, SQIVND (reference sequence). This CDR3 region has 15 residues. The CDR3 sequence: CASSIGGSQGQPQHF. As DNA, the CDR3 is TGTGCCAGTAGTATAGGTGGGTCACAAGGTCAGCCCCAGCATTTT. The full variable domain, its missing parts supplied by reference TRBV19 and TRBJ1-5, is DGGITQSPKYLFRKEGQNVTLSCEQNLNHDAMYWYRQDPGQGLRLIYYSQIVNDFQKGDIAEGYSVSREKKESFPLTVTSAQKNPTAFYLCASSIGGSQGQPQHFGDGTRLSIL.

The chain uses TRBV28 and TRBJ1-6; D not certain. V was cut by 6 bases and J by 7 bases, with 10 bases left in between. Germline-derived CDR1 and CDR2 are MDHEN and SYDVKM. This CDR3 has 13 amino acids. The CDR3 DNA is TGTGCCAGCAGCTTGCTGACCAATTCACCCCTCCACTTT. Its protein is CASSLLTNSPLHF.

The V call is TRBV3-1 (or the pseudogene TRBV3-2), the J call TRBJ2-5; TRBD2 agrees at 10 bases. Germline V CDR1 and CDR2: LGHDT, YNNKEL (reference sequence). Trimming removed 0 bases from V and 3 bases from J; junction bases left unmatched: 7. The CDR3 spans 17 residues. In DNA form, the CDR3 reads TGTGCCAGCAGCCAAGAGGGACTAGCGAGGGGGAAAGAGACCCAGTACTTC. Translating gives CASSQEGLARGKETQYF.

The rearrangement uses TRBV19 and TRBJ1-2; no firm D call. Germline assignment: CDR1 LNHDA and CDR2 SQIVND (reference sequence). V was clipped by 7 bases and J by 3 bases, with 12 bases between them. CDR3 length: 13 residues. The CDR3, as DNA: TGTGCCAGTATGGTCGGCGGGCACTATGGCTACACCTTC. This sequence encodes CASMVGGHYGYTF.

The chain uses TRBV4-3 and TRBJ2-7, with 9 bases fitting TRBD1. V trimming: 3 bases; J trimming: 5 bases; junction bases outside the gene matches: 5. The V gene's germline CDR1 is LGHNA and CDR2 YSLEER. The length of the CDR3 is 14 residues. CDR3 in DNA: TGCGCCAGCAGCCAGGGGACAGGGTCGGACGAGCAGTACTTC. Protein sequence: CASSQGTGSDEQYF.

The chain combines TRBV5-1 with TRBJ1-4; D is unresolved. V was clipped by 0 bases and J by 7 bases, with 7 bases between them. The CDR3 sequence is 13 residues long. The V gene's germline CDR1 is SGHRS and CDR2 YFSETQ. The CDR3 is CASSLAVREKLFF. DNA of the CDR3: TGCGCCAGCAGCTTGGCAGTTCGTGAAAAACTGTTTTTT. The variable domain in full, completed from reference TRBV5-1 and TRBJ1-4, reads KAGVTQTPRYLIKTRGQQVTLSCSPISGHRSVSWYQQTPGQGLQFLFEYFSETQRNKGNFPGRFSGRQFSNSRSEMNVSTLELGDSALYLCASSLAVREKLFFGSGTQLSVL.

The chain has TRBV11-3 and TRBJ2-2; 11 nucleotides align to TRBD1. Trimming at V came to 8 bases and at J to 4 bases, leaving 9 bases not matched to a gene. CDR3 length equals 16 residues. Germline lookup yields CDR1 SGHNT and CDR2 YENEEA. The DNA for the CDR3 is TGTGCCAGCGGATCGGACAGGGGGCTCGTCACCGGGGAGCTGTTTTTT. This translates into CASGSDRGLVTGELFF.

V is TRBV5-4 and J is TRBJ1-3; tentatively, D is TRBD1 (5 bases). Germline CDR1 reads SGHNT; CDR2 reads YYREEE (reference sequence). This CDR3 spans 16 amino acids. The V end was cut by 0 bases, the J end by 0 bases, with 10 bases between. CDR3 loop: CASSLAGGVSGNTIYF. The CDR3 nucleotides are TGTGCCAGCAGCTTGGCCGGGGGAGTCTCTGGAAACACCATATATTTT.

V gene TRBV25-1 combines with J gene TRBJ1-2, with unresolved D. Deletions cut 3 bases from V and 6 bases from J, with 8 bases between. The CDR3 is 12 amino acids. Germline-derived CDR1 and CDR2 are MGHDK and SYGVNS. The CDR3 bases are TGTGCCAGCAGTGACGGGGATGATGGCTACACCTTC. The encoded protein is CASSDGDDGYTF.

V usage is TRBV14 and J usage is TRBJ1-3; D is ambiguous. With 1 base removed from V and 1 base from J, the gap between germline ends came to 11 bases. This CDR3 is 16 amino acids long. Looked up from germline, CDR1 is SGHDN and CDR2 is FVKESK. The CDR3 DNA is TGTGCCAGCAGCCAAGTTGTCTTCGGGTCTGGAAACACCATATATTTT. This encodes CASSQVVFGSGNTIYF.

This rearrangement joins TRBV5-8 to TRBJ2-3, with D perhaps matching TRBD1 (7 bases). This CDR3 has 15 residues. V gave up 4 bases and J gave up 8 bases, with 20 bases separating them. Germline V gene sequence: CDR1 SGHTS, CDR2 YDEGEE. CDR3 in amino acids: CASSLGDSSGATQYF. The CDR3 region has the DNA TGTGCCAGCAGCCTGGGGGACAGTAGCGGTGCTACGCAGTATTTT.

This clone occurred once. The chain links TRBV7-2 to TRBJ1-5; D is uncertain. This CDR3 has 15 amino acids. The germline gives CDR1 SGHTA, CDR2 FQGNSA. Trimming stripped 5 bases from V and 4 bases from J, with 15 bases between. CDR3 amino acids: CASSAEAAGNQPQHF. The CDR3 nucleotides read TGTGCCAGCAGCGCAGAGGCGGCGGGTAATCAGCCCCAGCATTTT. Full variable domain (remainder filled in from reference TRBV7-2 and TRBJ1-5): GAGVSQSPSNKVTEKGKDVELRCDPISGHTALYWYRQSLGQGLEFLIYFQGNSAPDKSGLPSDRFSAERTGGSVSTLTIQRTQQEDSAVYLCASSAEAAGNQPQHFGDGTRLSIL.

The V call is TRBV6-2 or TRBV6-3, the J call TRBJ2-4, with TRBD1 matching over 8 bases. Germline V CDR1 and CDR2: MNHEY, SVGEGT. The junction had 13 bases not matched to a gene; V was cut back by 6 bases and J by 9 bases. This CDR3 has 15 amino acids. CDR3 amino acids: CASSHPDREDGIQYF. The DNA of the CDR3 is TGTGCCAGCAGCCACCCGGACAGGGAGGATGGCATTCAGTACTTC.

The chain employs TRBV18 and TRBJ1-4; no clear D gene. The CDR3 spans 15 residues. Germline CDR1 reads KGHSH; CDR2 reads LQKENI. V lost 1 base, J lost 2 bases, and 8 bases lay in between. This CDR3 reads CASSPRRSTNEKLFF. DNA of the CDR3: TGTGCCAGCTCACCACGTCGCAGCACTAATGAAAAACTGTTTTTT.

This chain joins TRBV9 and TRBJ1-4; D not certain. The CDR3 is 14 amino acids. Germline V lookup: CDR1 SGDLS, CDR2 YYNGEE. V gave up 4 bases and J gave up 0 bases, with 7 bases separating them. The CDR3, as DNA: TGTGCCAGCAGCCCTACATCAACTAATGAAAAACTGTTTTTT. Protein product: CASSPTSTNEKLFF.

This sequence joins TRBV28 and TRBJ1-4; D not resolved. Germline V lookup: CDR1 MDHEN, CDR2 SYDVKM. The CDR3 totals 14 residues. V lost 4 bases to trimming and J lost 5 bases, with 11 bases between them. In DNA form, the CDR3 reads TGTGCCAGCAGTTCTCGGCAGCCGAATGAAAAACTGTTTTTT. Translating gives CASSSRQPNEKLFF.

The CDR3 nucleotides are TGTGCCAGCAGCCAAGGACGTAACTATGGCTACACCTTC. This encodes CASSQGRNYGYTF. V and J are TRBV14 and TRBJ1-2; D call uncertain. CDR1 and CDR2 from the germline V gene are SGHDN and FVKESK. CDR3 length: 13 amino acids. V gave up 1 base and J gave up 1 base, with 4 bases separating them.

The chain links TRBV28 to TRBJ2-7; a possible D gene is TRBD1 (6 bases). Looked up from germline, CDR1 is MDHEN and CDR2 is SYDVKM. Trimming left V 2 bases short and J 3 bases short, with 8 bases between. The CDR3 runs to 13 residues. Here the CDR3 DNA reads TGTGCCAGCAGTTTAACAGGGAACTACGAGCAGTACTTC. Translated, it gives CASSLTGNYEQYF. Looking up the rest from reference TRBV28 and TRBJ2-7 gives the full variable domain: DVKVTQSSRYLVKRTGEKVFLECVQDMDHENMFWYRQDPGLGLRLIYFSYDVKMKEKGDIPEGYSVSREKKERFSLILESASTNQTSMYLCASSLTGNYEQYFGPGTRLTVT.

The chain uses TRBV28 and TRBJ1-1, with D maybe TRBD1 (6 bases). There are 14 residues in the CDR3. Trimming took 11 bases from V and 4 from J, leaving 20 bases between them. CDR1 is MDHEN, CDR2 SYDVKM, per germline. CDR3 in amino acids: CASRWGGQGTEAFF. CDR3 DNA sequence: TGTGCCTCCCGGTGGGGGGGGCAGGGCACTGAAGCTTTCTTT.

V usage is TRBV7-2 and J usage is TRBJ2-7; 7 positions agree with TRBD2. The V gene end was trimmed by 5 bases and the J gene end by 5 bases; junction bases not matched to a gene: 12. This CDR3 region has 15 residues. Germline CDR1 and CDR2: SGHTA and FQGNSA. This chain's CDR3 is CASSPLPGGNHEQYF. The CDR3 nucleotides are TGTGCCAGCAGCCCCCTCCCGGGGGGAAACCACGAGCAGTACTTC.

The V gene is TRBV10-3, the J gene TRBJ1-5, with D tentatively TRBD1 (5 bases). The CDR3 is 13 amino acids. Trimming removed 5 bases from V and 2 bases from J, with 7 bases in between. The V gene's germline CDR1 is ENHRY and CDR2 SYGVKD. CDR3 coding DNA: TGTGCCATCAGTCAGGGAGGCAATCAGCCCCAGCATTTT. Its protein product is CAISQGGNQPQHF.

The rearrangement links TRBV11-3 to TRBJ2-1; D is unclear. V lost 5 bases and J lost 5, with 13 bases in between. CDR3 length equals 14 residues. CDR1 and CDR2 from the germline V gene are SGHNT and YENEEA. CDR3 protein: CASSPPGMDNEQFF. The CDR3 DNA is TGTGCCAGCAGCCCCCCAGGTATGGACAATGAGCAGTTCTTC.

This clone was counted between two and nine times. This chain links TRBV19 with TRBJ1-4; D is unresolved. There are 14 residues in the CDR3. Germline CDR1 and CDR2: LNHDA and SQIVND (reference sequence). V dropped 10 bases and J dropped 4 bases, with 16 bases sitting between them. In nucleotides, the CDR3 is TGTGCCACCAAAGGAGCGGCTAATAATGAAAAACTGTTTTTT. Amino acids: CATKGAANNEKLFF.

The chain couples TRBV7-9 to TRBJ1-5; D perhaps matches TRBD1 (6 bases). V lost 5 bases to trimming and J lost 0 bases, with 17 bases between them. Germline CDR1 and CDR2: SEHNR and FQNEAQ (reference sequence). There are 17 residues in the CDR3. The CDR3, as DNA: TGTGCCAGCAGCCCCGCGGGGGGGCGCGCTAGCAATCAGCCCCAGCATTTT. The encoded protein is CASSPAGGRASNQPQHF.

V gene TRBV14 combines with J gene TRBJ2-2, with TRBD1 matching over 9 bases. This CDR3 has 17 residues. Germline assignment: CDR1 SGHDN and CDR2 FVKESK. Losses at the gene ends were 7 bases for V and 1 base for J; bases not matched to a gene: 10. The chain's CDR3 is CASTSGQGTMNTGELFF. For the CDR3, the DNA is TGTGCCAGCACCTCTGGACAGGGGACAATGAACACCGGGGAGCTGTTTTTT.

The chain employs TRBV14 and TRBJ1-3; D is ambiguous. CDR1 is SGHDN and CDR2 is FVKESK in the germline V gene. V dropped 1 base and J dropped 1 base, with 11 bases sitting between them. The CDR3 is 16 residues long. The CDR3 is CASSQAYSTSGNTIYF. Written as DNA, the CDR3 is TGTGCCAGCAGCCAAGCATATTCCACTTCTGGAAACACCATATATTTT.

The chain uses TRBV10-2 and TRBJ1-1; D call uncertain. From germline, CDR1 is WSHSY and CDR2 SAAADI. The V and J ends lost 2 bases and 4 bases respectively, with 8 bases between them. The CDR3 runs to 13 residues. The CDR3 DNA reads TGCGCCAGCAGTGAGGGGTACGGCACTGAAGCTTTCTTT. This encodes CASSEGYGTEAFF.